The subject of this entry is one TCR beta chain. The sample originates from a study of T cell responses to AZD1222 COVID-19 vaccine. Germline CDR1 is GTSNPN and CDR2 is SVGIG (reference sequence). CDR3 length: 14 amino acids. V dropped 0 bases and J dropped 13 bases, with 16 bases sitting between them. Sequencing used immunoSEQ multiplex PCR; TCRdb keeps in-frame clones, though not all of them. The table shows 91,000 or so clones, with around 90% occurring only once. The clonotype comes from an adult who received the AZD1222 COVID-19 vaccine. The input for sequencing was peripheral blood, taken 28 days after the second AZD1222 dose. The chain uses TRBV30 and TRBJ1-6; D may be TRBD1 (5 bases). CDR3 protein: CAWSVRGGAGPLHF. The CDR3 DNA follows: TGTGCCTGGAGTGTACGAGGTGGGGCTGGGCCCCTCCACTTT.